The rows below give T cell receptor beta chains drawn from one sample of a study of cytomegalovirus exposure and HLA in healthy donors. Libraries were prepared by immunoSEQ multiplex PCR; TCRdb keeps only in-frame clonotypes and omits some of them. The sample has 130,000 to 150,000 clones, over 70% seen once. The material sequenced was PBMCs. Receptors originate from a woman aged 40 to 50 in good health and CMV-seropositive. CDR3s include the opening cysteine and the closing phenylalanine or tryptophan. Fields, in order: V gene, CDR3 protein.

TRBV12-2,CASRLSGQGSIFMNTEAFF
TRBV18,CASSPAGASLTYEQYF
TRBV19,CASSILPGQNEKLFF
TRBV5-1,CASSPQGTGDEKLFF
TRBV27,CASSFLGLTDTQYF
TRBV6-6,CATYETGGERTEAFF
TRBV5-5,CASSLAERGRGQPQHF
TRBV10-3,CAISESVTAGELFF
TRBV2,CASSEGVAVGTQYF
TRBV11-1,CASRPGGAYNEQFF
TRBV5-1,CASREGAGLNTGELFF
TRBV5-1,CASSQNQETQYF